This T cell receptor (beta chain) was identified during a study of T-cell memory formation after mild COVID-19. Findings and caveats of the study: Second-wave clones that peaked on day 37 lacked confirmed SARS-CoV-2 specificity. Some SARS-CoV-2-responding clones were already detected in memory before infection.

To note about this clonotype: Its cognate antigen is unknown.

cDNA libraries for TCR alpha and TCR beta, carrying sample barcodes and UMIs, came from 5'RACE with constant-segment primers. In TCRdb, the 5' RACE reads were re-called with MiXCR into one record per CDR3 protein. The profile covers under 400,000 distinct CDR3 sequences, with 20% to 25% appearing a single time and under 15% taken by the ten largest. The V end was cut by 0 bases, the J end by 6 bases, with 7 bases between. Germline values: CDR1 SGHRS, CDR2 YFSETQ. The CDR3 runs to 13 residues. The clonotype originates from an adult woman who had mild COVID-19 (a few samples of this study predate the infection). Cell type and time point are not known. The sequenced material came from PBMCs or a T cell subset sorted from them (not recorded which). This chain connects TRBV5-1 to TRBJ2-1; D call uncertain. CDR3 residues: CASSLAAVNEQFF. The CDR3 DNA is TGCGCCAGCAGCTTGGCGGCAGTCAATGAGCAGTTCTTC. The full variable domain, with the rest looked up from reference TRBV5-1 and TRBJ2-1, is KAGVTQTPRYLIKTRGQQVTLSCSPISGHRSVSWYQQTPGQGLQFLFEYFSETQRNKGNFPGRFSGRQFSNSRSEMNVSTLELGDSALYLCASSLAAVNEQFFGPGTRLTVL.